One and the same sample provided the 12 T cell receptor beta chains below, sequenced in a study of OX40 agonist ivuxolimab in advanced cancers. Clones were sequenced by immunoSEQ multiplex PCR, and TCRdb holds only the in-frame ones, with some missing. The table lists under 50,000 clones, about three quarters of them singletons. Sequences were derived from CD4+ or CD8+ T cells sorted from blood, sampled in a trial of the OX40 agonist ivuxolimab. These receptors were obtained from an adult with an advanced solid tumor such as melanoma, head and neck, liver or kidney cancer.

This clone has just a few counts. The chain employs TRBV19 and TRBJ1-6; D is unresolved. The CDR3 totals 14 residues. Per the germline V gene, CDR1 is LNHDA and CDR2 is SQIVND (reference sequence). The V gene lost 7 bases and the J gene lost 7 bases, with 14 bases spanning the gap. CDR3 bases: TGTGCCAGTACCCAACTAGGGCTGAATTCACCCCTCCACTTT. Its translation: CASTQLGLNSPLHF.

The chain recombines TRBV7-6 with TRBJ2-7; TRBD1 is a possible D gene (7 bases). There are 17 residues in the CDR3. Germline values: CDR1 SGHVS, CDR2 FNYEAQ. V was cut by 5 bases and J by 0 bases, with 20 bases left in between. The CDR3 protein is CASSPQGVFGSSYEQYF. The CDR3 nucleotides are TGTGCCAGCAGCCCCCAGGGGGTGTTCGGGAGCTCCTACGAGCAGTACTTC.

The chain has TRBV6-1 and TRBJ2-6, with D possibly being TRBD1 or TRBD2 (5 bases each). Germline CDR1 and CDR2: MNHNS and SASEGT. CDR3 length equals 15 residues. The V end was cut by 7 bases, the J end by 4 bases, with 14 bases between. The DNA of the CDR3 is TGTGCCAGCAACCAGGGAGAATCCGGGGCCAACGTCCTGACTTTC. Protein: CASNQGESGANVLTF.

This clone was observed a handful of times. The genes are TRBV7-8 and TRBJ1-4, with TRBD1 identical over 8 bases. Trimming cost V 7 bases and J 1 base; bases outside gene matches: 8. The CDR3 consists of 16 residues. From germline, CDR1 is SGHVS and CDR2 FQNEAQ. CDR3 protein: CASTSDRGRTNEKLFF. In nucleotides, the CDR3 is TGTGCCAGCACCAGCGACAGGGGCAGAACTAATGAAAAACTGTTTTTT.

The rearrangement uses TRBV6-1 and TRBJ2-7; no reliable D call. Germline CDR1 and CDR2: MNHNS and SASEGT. Trimming cost V 2 bases and J 6 bases, with 17 bases left between them. The CDR3 has 15 residues. The CDR3 DNA sequence: TGTGCCAGCAGTGAACCCTGGGCCCCCTCGGGCGAGCAGTACTTC. Translating gives CASSEPWAPSGEQYF.

The chain links TRBV28 to TRBJ1-3; D remains unclear. From germline, CDR1 is MDHEN and CDR2 SYDVKM. Trimming took off 10 bases at V and 6 bases at J, with 13 bases between the two ends. CDR3 length: 12 residues. DNA of the CDR3: TGTGCCACCTTGGGAGGAGAAAACACCATATATTTT. This translates into CATLGGENTIYF. The full variable domain, its missing parts supplied by reference TRBV28 and TRBJ1-3, is DVKVTQSSRYLVKRTGEKVFLECVQDMDHENMFWYRQDPGLGLRLIYFSYDVKMKEKGDIPEGYSVSREKKERFSLILESASTNQTSMYLCATLGGENTIYFGEGSWLTVV.

This clone was counted once. The V gene is TRBV30, the J gene TRBJ2-7; D not certain. In germline, CDR1 is GTSNPN, CDR2 SVGIG (reference sequence). Trimming shortened V by 2 bases and J by 6 bases, and 5 bases separated the two germline ends. This CDR3 comprises 10 residues. For the CDR3, the DNA is TGTGCCTGGAGTCGGTCCGAGCAGTACTTC. Protein product: CAWSRSEQYF.

This chain connects TRBV10-2 to TRBJ1-1, with 8 bases matching TRBD1. Germline loops: CDR1 WSHSY, CDR2 SAAADI. J lost 5 bases, V lost 2 bases, and 10 bases had no gene match. This CDR3 is built from 16 residues. The CDR3 sequence is CASSERTGPAPTEAFF. The CDR3 coding sequence is TGCGCCAGCAGTGAGCGGACAGGGCCAGCCCCTACTGAAGCTTTCTTT.

The chain joins TRBV2 to TRBJ2-2; unclear D gene. Germline assignment: CDR1 SNHLY and CDR2 FYNNEI. This CDR3 is 14 amino acids long. V lost 0 bases to trimming and J lost 6 bases, with 8 bases between them. The DNA of the CDR3 is TGTGCCAGCAGTGAAGCGTGGGGATCCGGGGAGCTGTTTTTT. This translates into CASSEAWGSGELFF.

The table lists this clone with a few counts. The chain has TRBV7-8 and TRBJ1-5, with D tentatively TRBD1 (6 bases). The germline gives CDR1 SGHVS, CDR2 FQNEAQ. Trimming removed 5 bases from V and 0 bases from J, with 17 bases in between. This CDR3 region has 17 residues. The CDR3, as DNA: TGTGCCAGCAGCCCATTCCAGGGGTGGGATAGCAATCAGCCCCAGCATTTT. This translates into CASSPFQGWDSNQPQHF.

The chain uses TRBV10-3 and TRBJ2-7; D is tentatively TRBD1 or TRBD2 (5 bases each). CDR1 is ENHRY, CDR2 SYGVKD, per germline. V was cut by 8 bases and J by 5 bases, with 7 bases left in between. The CDR3 covers 10 residues. CDR3 in DNA: TGTGCCATCGGGACCCACGAGCAGTACTTC. Amino acid sequence: CAIGTHEQYF.

The rearrangement joins TRBV5-8 to TRBJ2-4, with 9 nucleotides matching TRBD2. J was trimmed by 3 bases and V by 4 bases; bases with no gene match: 2. Germline CDR1 reads SGHTS; CDR2 reads YDEGEE. This CDR3 has 14 residues. DNA for the CDR3: TGTGCCAGCAGCCTAGCGGGGTACAAAAACATTCAGTACTTC. Translated: CASSLAGYKNIQYF. The whole variable domain, remainder taken from reference TRBV5-8 and TRBJ2-4, is EAGVTQSPTHLIKTRGQQATLRCSPISGHTSVYWYQQALGLGLQFLLWYDEGEERNRGNFPPRFSGRQFPNYSSELNVNALELEDSALYLCASSLAGYKNIQYFGAGTRLSVL.